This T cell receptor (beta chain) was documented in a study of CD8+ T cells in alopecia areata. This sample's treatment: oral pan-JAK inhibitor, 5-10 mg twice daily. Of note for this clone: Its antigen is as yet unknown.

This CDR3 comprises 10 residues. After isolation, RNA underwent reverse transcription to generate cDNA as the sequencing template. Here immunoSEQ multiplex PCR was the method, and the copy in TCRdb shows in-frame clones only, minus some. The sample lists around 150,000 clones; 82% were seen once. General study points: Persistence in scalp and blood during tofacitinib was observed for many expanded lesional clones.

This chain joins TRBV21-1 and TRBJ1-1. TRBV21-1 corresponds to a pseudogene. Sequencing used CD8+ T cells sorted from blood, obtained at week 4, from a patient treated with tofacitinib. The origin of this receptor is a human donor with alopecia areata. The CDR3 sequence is CARGDTEAFF. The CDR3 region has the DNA TGTGCCCGCGGGGACACTGAAGCTTTCTTT.